Below are 3 T cell receptor beta chains sequenced from a single sample in a study of blood T cell repertoires in COVID-19. TCRdb keeps only in-frame clones here, not all; method: immunoSEQ multiplex PCR. The sample lists about 100,000 clones, 87% occurring once. Sequenced input: peripheral blood. These TCRs come from a woman in her twenties or thirties with acute or convalescent COVID-19.

CDR3 loop: CASSLFSGSNYGYTF. CDR3 DNA sequence: TGTGCCAGCAGCCTGTTCTCGGGAAGCAACTATGGCTACACCTTC. This chain joins TRBV5-6 and TRBJ1-2; D unresolved. The CDR3 loop spans 15 amino acids. Trimming left V 4 bases short and J 2 bases short, with 15 bases between. CDR1 is SGHDT, CDR2 YYEEEE, per germline.

The chain couples TRBV28 to TRBJ2-2; 12 bases are a match to TRBD2. The CDR3 is 17 residues long. The germline V gene has CDR1 MDHEN and CDR2 SYDVKM. V shed 7 bases and J 1 base; nucleotides not matched to a gene: 7. The CDR3 here is CASTLTSGGQNTGELFF. Written as DNA, the CDR3 is TGTGCCAGCACGCTGACTAGCGGGGGCCAGAACACCGGGGAGCTGTTTTTT.

This sequence joins TRBV11-2 and TRBJ2-2; 8 bases are a match to TRBD2. Germline assignment: CDR1 SGHAT and CDR2 FQNNGV. With V trimmed by 3 bases and J by 6 bases, 6 bases remained unmatched. The CDR3 is 15 amino acids. Here the CDR3 reads CASSFSAGAPGELFF. The CDR3 nucleotides read TGTGCCAGCAGCTTCTCAGCGGGGGCCCCCGGGGAGCTGTTTTTT.